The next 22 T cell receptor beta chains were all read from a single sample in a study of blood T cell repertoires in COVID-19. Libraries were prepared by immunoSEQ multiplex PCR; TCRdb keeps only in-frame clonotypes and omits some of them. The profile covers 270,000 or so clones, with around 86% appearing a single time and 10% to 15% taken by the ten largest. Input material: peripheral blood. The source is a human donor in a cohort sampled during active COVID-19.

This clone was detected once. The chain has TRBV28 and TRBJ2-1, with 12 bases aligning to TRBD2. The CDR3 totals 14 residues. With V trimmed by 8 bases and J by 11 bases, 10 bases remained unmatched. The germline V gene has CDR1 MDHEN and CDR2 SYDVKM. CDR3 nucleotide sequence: TGTGCCAGCGGGGGACTAGCGGGCCTAAGCCAGCAGTTCTTC. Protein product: CASGGLAGLSQQFF.

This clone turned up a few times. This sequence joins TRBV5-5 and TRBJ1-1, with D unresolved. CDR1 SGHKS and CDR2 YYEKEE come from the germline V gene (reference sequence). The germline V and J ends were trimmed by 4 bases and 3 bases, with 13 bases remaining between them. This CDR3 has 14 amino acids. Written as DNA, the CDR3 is TGTGCCAGCAGCCTGCGTAAGGGAGACACTGAAGCTTTCTTT. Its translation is CASSLRKGDTEAFF.

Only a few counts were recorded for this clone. Here the CDR3 DNA reads TGTGCAAGTCGCTACCGGGACAGGGTAAATCAGCCCCAGCATTTT. Its protein is CASRYRDRVNQPQHF. The J gene is TRBJ1-5, the V gene TRBV12-2; the table names TRBD1, a call not compared with the DNA. TRBV12-2 is a pseudogene. The CDR3 consists of 15 residues.

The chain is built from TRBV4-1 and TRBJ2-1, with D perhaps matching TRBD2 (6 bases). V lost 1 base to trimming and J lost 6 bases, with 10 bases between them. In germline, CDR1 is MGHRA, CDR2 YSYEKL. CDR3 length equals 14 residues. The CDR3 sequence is CASSQGGGGNEQFF. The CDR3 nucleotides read TGCGCCAGCAGCCAAGGGGGAGGAGGCAATGAGCAGTTCTTC.

For the CDR3, the DNA is TGTGCCAGCTCACCCCTCTCAGTGACGGGTGGAGGAAATGGCTACACCTTC. It yields the protein CASSPLSVTGGGNGYTF. This rearrangement joins TRBV18 to TRBJ1-2; no definite D call. The CDR3 length is 17 residues. V lost 3 bases, J lost 6 bases, and 23 bases lay in between. Germline V gives CDR1 KGHSH, CDR2 LQKENI. The whole variable domain, filled in from reference TRBV18 and TRBJ1-2, reads NAGVMQNPRHLVRRRGQEARLRCSPMKGHSHVYWYRQLPEEGLKFMVYLQKENIIDESGMPKERFSAEFPKEGPSILRIQQVVRGDSAAYFCASSPLSVTGGGNGYTFGSGTRLTVV.

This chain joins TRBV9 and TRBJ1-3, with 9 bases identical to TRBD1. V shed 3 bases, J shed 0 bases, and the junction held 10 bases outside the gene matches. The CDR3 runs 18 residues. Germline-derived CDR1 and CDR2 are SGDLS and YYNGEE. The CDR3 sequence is CASSDPQDRGSSGNTIYF. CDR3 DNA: TGTGCCAGCAGCGACCCCCAGGACAGGGGATCCTCTGGAAACACCATATATTTT.

The CDR3 DNA reads as TGTGCCAGCAGCTCCTCCGTGGCCCGAGGGGAGCAGTACTTC. This codes for CASSSSVARGEQYF. The genes are TRBV7-6 and TRBJ2-7; tentatively, D is TRBD2 (5 bases). CDR1 and CDR2 from the germline V gene are SGHVS and FNYEAQ. CDR3 length equals 14 residues. Trimming removed 4 bases from V and 7 bases from J, with 17 bases in between.

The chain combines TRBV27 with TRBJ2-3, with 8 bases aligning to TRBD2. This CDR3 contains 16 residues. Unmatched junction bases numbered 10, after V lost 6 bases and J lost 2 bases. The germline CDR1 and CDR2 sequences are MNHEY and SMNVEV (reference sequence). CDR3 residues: CASRLNPSGFTDTQYF. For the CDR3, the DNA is TGTGCCAGCAGGCTTAATCCTAGCGGGTTCACAGATACGCAGTATTTT.

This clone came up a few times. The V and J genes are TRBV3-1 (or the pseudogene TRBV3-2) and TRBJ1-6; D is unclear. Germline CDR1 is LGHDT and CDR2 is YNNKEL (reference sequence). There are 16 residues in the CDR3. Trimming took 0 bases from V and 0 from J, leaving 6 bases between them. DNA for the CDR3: TGTGCCAGCAGCCAAGACCCGAGCTCCTATAATTCACCCCTCCACTTT. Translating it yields CASSQDPSSYNSPLHF.

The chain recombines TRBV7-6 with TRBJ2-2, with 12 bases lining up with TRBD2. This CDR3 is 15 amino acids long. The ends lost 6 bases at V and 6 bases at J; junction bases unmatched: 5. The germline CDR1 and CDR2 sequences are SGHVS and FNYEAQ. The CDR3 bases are TGTGCCAGCAGAATGACTAGCGGGAGTGCCGGGGAGCTGTTTTTT. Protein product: CASRMTSGSAGELFF.

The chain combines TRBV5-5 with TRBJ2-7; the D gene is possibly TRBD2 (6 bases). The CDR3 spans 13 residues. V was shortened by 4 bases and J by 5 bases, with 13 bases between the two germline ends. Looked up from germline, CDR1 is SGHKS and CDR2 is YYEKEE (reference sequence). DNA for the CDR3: TGTGCCAGCAGCCCCCCGGGAGCGAACGAGCAGTACTTC. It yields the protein CASSPPGANEQYF. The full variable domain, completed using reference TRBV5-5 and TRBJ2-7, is DAGVTQSPTHLIKTRGQQVTLRCSPISGHKSVSWYQQVLGQGPQFIFQYYEKEERGRGNFPDRFSARQFPNYSSELNVNALLLGDSALYLCASSPPGANEQYFGPGTRLTVT.

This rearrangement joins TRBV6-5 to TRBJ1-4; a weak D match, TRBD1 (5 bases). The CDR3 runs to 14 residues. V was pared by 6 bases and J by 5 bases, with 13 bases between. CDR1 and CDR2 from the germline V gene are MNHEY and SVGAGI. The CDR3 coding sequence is TGTGCCAGCAGCGCCGGGACTGCAAATGAAAAACTGTTTTTT. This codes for CASSAGTANEKLFF.

This chain's CDR3 is CASSISVIVTGKVEAFF. The CDR3 region has the DNA TGTGCCAGTAGTATATCCGTGATTGTGACAGGGAAGGTTGAAGCTTTCTTT. The chain couples TRBV19 to TRBJ1-1, with TRBD1 matching 7 bases. V lost 2 bases to trimming and J lost 7 bases; unmatched junction nucleotides: 16. The germline gives CDR1 LNHDA, CDR2 SQIVND (reference sequence). The CDR3 length is 17 residues.

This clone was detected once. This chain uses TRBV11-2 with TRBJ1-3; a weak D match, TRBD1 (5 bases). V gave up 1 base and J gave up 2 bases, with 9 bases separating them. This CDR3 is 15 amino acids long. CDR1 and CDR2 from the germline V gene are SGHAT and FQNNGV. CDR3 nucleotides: TGTGCCAGCAGCTTAGGGGGGGGTCCTGGAAACACCATATATTTT. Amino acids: CASSLGGGPGNTIYF.

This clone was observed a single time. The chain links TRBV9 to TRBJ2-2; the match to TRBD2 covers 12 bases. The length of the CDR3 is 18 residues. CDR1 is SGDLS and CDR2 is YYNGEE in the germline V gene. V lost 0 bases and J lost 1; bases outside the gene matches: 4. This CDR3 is CASSVGLAGGMNTGELFF. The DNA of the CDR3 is TGTGCCAGCAGCGTAGGGCTAGCGGGAGGGATGAACACCGGGGAGCTGTTTTTT.

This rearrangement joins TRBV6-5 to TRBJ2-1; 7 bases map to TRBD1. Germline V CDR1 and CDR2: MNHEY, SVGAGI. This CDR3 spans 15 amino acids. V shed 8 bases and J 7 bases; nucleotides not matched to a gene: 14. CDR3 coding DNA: TGTGCCAGCCGCCCGGGACAGAACTACCCTAATGAGCAGTTCTTC. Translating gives CASRPGQNYPNEQFF.

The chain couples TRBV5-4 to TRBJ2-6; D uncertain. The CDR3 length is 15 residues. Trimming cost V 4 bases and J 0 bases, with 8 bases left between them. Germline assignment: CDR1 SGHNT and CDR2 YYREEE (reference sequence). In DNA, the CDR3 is TGTGCCAGCAGCCAGAGGAGCTCTGGGGCCAACGTCCTGACTTTC. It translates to CASSQRSSGANVLTF.

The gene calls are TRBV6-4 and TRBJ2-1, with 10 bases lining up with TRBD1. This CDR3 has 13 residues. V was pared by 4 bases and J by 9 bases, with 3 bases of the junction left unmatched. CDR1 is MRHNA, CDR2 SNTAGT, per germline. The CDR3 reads CASSGQGAGEQFF. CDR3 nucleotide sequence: TGTGCCAGCAGTGGACAGGGGGCGGGTGAGCAGTTCTTC.

The CDR3 sequence: CASSREGVGTPGELFF. In DNA, the CDR3 is TGTGCCAGTAGTCGGGAGGGCGTTGGGACACCCGGGGAGCTGTTTTTT. The chain has TRBV19 and TRBJ2-2; TRBD2 agrees at 8 bases. V lost 5 bases, J lost 6 bases, and 11 bases stayed unmatched. Germline CDR1 reads LNHDA; CDR2 reads SQIVND (reference sequence). CDR3 size: 16 residues. The full variable domain, rest sourced from reference TRBV19 and TRBJ2-2, is DGGITQSPKYLFRKEGQNVTLSCEQNLNHDAMYWYRQDPGQGLRLIYYSQIVNDFQKGDIAEGYSVSREKKESFPLTVTSAQKNPTAFYLCASSREGVGTPGELFFGEGSRLTVL.

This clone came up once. This CDR3 is CASSKSTGAAETQYF. The CDR3 bases are TGTGCCAGCAGCAAAAGTACAGGGGCGGCGGAGACCCAGTACTTC. The chain recombines TRBV2 with TRBJ2-5; 7 positions match TRBD1. Germline V gives CDR1 SNHLY, CDR2 FYNNEI. V shed 6 bases, J shed 5 bases, and the junction held 12 bases outside the gene matches. The CDR3 spans 15 residues.

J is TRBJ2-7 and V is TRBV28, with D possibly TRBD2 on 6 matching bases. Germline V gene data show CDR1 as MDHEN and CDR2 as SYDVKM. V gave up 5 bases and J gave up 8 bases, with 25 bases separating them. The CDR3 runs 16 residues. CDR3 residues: CASSSQDRLWTKKQYF. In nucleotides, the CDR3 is TGTGCCAGCAGTAGTCAAGACAGATTATGGACTAAGAAGCAGTACTTC.

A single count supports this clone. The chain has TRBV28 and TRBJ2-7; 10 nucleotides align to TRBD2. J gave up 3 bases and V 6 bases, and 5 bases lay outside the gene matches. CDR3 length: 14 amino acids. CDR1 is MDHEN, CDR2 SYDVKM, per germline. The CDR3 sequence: CASRPSGRFYEQYF. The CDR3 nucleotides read TGTGCCAGCAGGCCTAGCGGGAGATTCTACGAGCAGTACTTC.